This entry lists 12 T cell receptor beta chains sequenced from one sample in a study of glioma-infiltrating T cells. Amplification of TCR alpha and beta CDR3 regions from RNA used iRepertoire nested multiplex PCR. MiXCR, run by TCRdb on the multiplex PCR reads, gives a single entry per CDR3 protein. Among fewer than 500,000 distinct CDR3 sequences listed, roughly 41% were seen once. Sequenced: glioma tissue, nonneoplastic brain tissue, or PBMCs (not recorded which). These receptors were obtained from a human donor with low-grade glioma or glioblastoma, undergoing nonglioma brain surgery, or in good health (not recorded which).

V and J are TRBV7-2 and TRBJ2-1; D is unclear. Trimming removed 2 bases from V and 2 bases from J, with 13 bases in between. From germline, CDR1 is SGHTA and CDR2 FQGNSA. The CDR3 spans 16 residues. DNA for the CDR3: TGTGCCAGCAGCTTATACGGGCAATACCCCTACAATGAGCAGTTCTTC. This encodes CASSLYGQYPYNEQFF.

As to this clonotype: At one boundary the junction diverges from the germline segment, which might be a read error. The chain uses TRBV28 and TRBJ2-7, with 7 bases fitting TRBD2. This CDR3 has 15 residues. Looked up from germline, CDR1 is MDHEN and CDR2 is SYDVKM. CDR3 nucleotides: TGTGCCAGCAGTTTCTCGGGGGGTAGCTCCTACGGGCAGTACTTC. This encodes CASSFSGGSSYGQYF.

The V call is TRBV7-2, the J call TRBJ2-7, with TRBD2 identical over 11 bases. The CDR3 totals 17 residues. The ends lost 2 bases at V and 1 base at J; junction bases unmatched: 7. In germline, CDR1 is SGHTA, CDR2 FQGNSA. The CDR3 nucleotides are TGTGCCAGCAGCTTAAGGATTGGGACTAGCGGATCCTACGAGCAGTACTTC. This sequence encodes CASSLRIGTSGSYEQYF.

Concerning this clonotype itself: The junction differs from germline at one of its ends, possibly a read error. The chain has TRBV7-9 and TRBJ2-7; D remains ambiguous. Germline V lookup: CDR1 SEHNR, CDR2 FQNEAQ (reference sequence). The CDR3 loop spans 14 amino acids. This CDR3 is CTRTPPQVSYEQYF. The CDR3 bases are TGTACCAGGACCCCCCCGCAGGTCTCCTACGAGCAGTACTTC.

This clonotype was seen more than once but under ten times. The chain joins TRBV28 to TRBJ2-7; D perhaps matches TRBD1 (6 bases). CDR3 size: 14 residues. The V gene lost 6 bases and the J gene lost 4 bases, with 16 bases spanning the gap. Germline V gives CDR1 MDHEN, CDR2 SYDVKM. Here the CDR3 reads CASRVYQGIYEQYF. DNA for the CDR3: TGTGCCAGCAGGGTGTATCAGGGGATTTACGAGCAGTACTTC. The full variable domain, in which reference TRBV28 and TRBJ2-7 provide the parts outside the CDR3, is DVKVTQSSRYLVKRTGEKVFLECVQDMDHENMFWYRQDPGLGLRLIYFSYDVKMKEKGDIPEGYSVSREKKERFSLILESASTNQTSMYLCASRVYQGIYEQYFGPGTRLTVT.

The chain couples TRBV19 to TRBJ1-1, with 7 bases identical to TRBD1. The germline V gene has CDR1 LNHDA and CDR2 SQIVND (reference sequence). The CDR3 loop spans 17 amino acids. Trimming removed 5 bases from V and 0 bases from J; junction bases left unmatched: 12. This CDR3 is CASSQSPRQGLNTEAFF. The CDR3 bases are TGTGCCAGTAGTCAATCCCCTCGACAGGGATTGAACACTGAAGCTTTCTTT.

V and J are TRBV24-1 and TRBJ1-1; D might be TRBD1 (6 bases). The germline V and J ends were trimmed by 7 bases and 1 base, with 15 bases remaining between them. The CDR3 runs 15 residues. The germline V gene has CDR1 KGHDR and CDR2 SFDVKD. This CDR3 is CATSPGGGGNTEAFF. CDR3 nucleotides: TGTGCCACCAGCCCTGGCGGAGGGGGGAACACTGAAGCTTTCTTT.

The chain employs TRBV7-2 and TRBJ1-1; maybe TRBD1 (6 bases). The CDR3 is 16 residues long. Deletions cut 3 bases from V and 2 bases from J, with 16 bases between. The germline gives CDR1 SGHTA, CDR2 FQGNSA. The CDR3 DNA follows: TGTGCCAGCAGCTTTTGGTCGAGGGGGGATAACACTGAAGCTTTCTTT. This sequence encodes CASSFWSRGDNTEAFF.

The rearrangement uses TRBV3-1 and TRBJ2-7, with D possibly being TRBD2 (6 bases). Between the trimmed V and J ends, which lost 8 bases and 2 bases, there was a span of 16 bases. The V gene's germline CDR1 is LGHDT and CDR2 YNNKEL (reference sequence). The CDR3 contains 14 residues. The CDR3 is CASGTEGFTYEQYF. CDR3 coding DNA: TGTGCCAGCGGTACGGAGGGTTTTACCTACGAGCAGTACTTC.

The rearrangement uses TRBV5-1 and TRBJ2-2; D remains ambiguous. This CDR3 has 15 residues. The germline V gene encodes CDR1 SGHRS and CDR2 YFSETQ. V was clipped by 3 bases and J by 2 bases, with 11 bases between them. This CDR3 reads CASSSDLDNTGELFF. CDR3 DNA sequence: TGCGCCAGCAGCTCGGACCTAGATAACACCGGGGAGCTGTTTTTT.

The chain combines TRBV29-1 with TRBJ1-1; D unresolved. V dropped 6 bases and J dropped 2 bases, with 10 bases sitting between them. This CDR3 contains 12 residues. Germline CDR1 and CDR2: SQVTM and ANQGSEA. The CDR3 is CSVLRVNTEAFF. The CDR3 bases are TGCAGCGTCCTAAGGGTAAACACTGAAGCTTTCTTT.

This clonotype occurred many times. The J gene is TRBJ2-1, the V gene TRBV6-1, with a possible D match to TRBD2 (6 bases). Germline V lookup: CDR1 MNHNS, CDR2 SASEGT. The CDR3 totals 13 residues. V lost 5 bases and J lost 5, with 10 bases in between. DNA of the CDR3: TGTGCCAGCAGTCGGAGGGCGCACAATGAGCAGTTCTTC. This codes for CASSRRAHNEQFF.